Below, 14 T cell receptor beta chains from the same sample are listed, as sequenced in a study of cytomegalovirus exposure and HLA in healthy donors. PCR was performed using 60 Vbeta and 13 Jbeta primers. Sequencing used immunoSEQ multiplex PCR; TCRdb keeps in-frame clones, though not all of them. The table shows fewer than 80,000 clones, with 67% occurring only once. Sequenced: PBMCs. These receptors all come from a woman in her 50s in good health and CMV-seropositive.

The CDR3: CATSSSRQTQETQYF. The CDR3 DNA is TGTGCCACCAGCTCATCCCGACAGACACAAGAGACCCAGTACTTC. The chain is built from TRBV15 and TRBJ2-5, with a weak D call TRBD1 (5 bases). Germline loops: CDR1 LNHNV, CDR2 YYDKDF (reference sequence). The CDR3 consists of 15 residues. Trimming stripped 5 bases from V and 2 bases from J, with 15 bases between.

The V and J genes are TRBV6-5 and TRBJ2-3, with a tentative D call TRBD2 (5 bases). The CDR3 covers 15 residues. Trimming left V 5 bases short and J 2 bases short, with 14 bases between. Germline CDR1 and CDR2: MNHEY and SVGAGI. The CDR3 sequence: CASSAQTTNTDTQYF. The DNA for the CDR3 is TGTGCCAGCAGTGCCCAGACTACTAACACAGATACGCAGTATTTT.

The rearrangement uses TRBV2 and TRBJ1-3; no clear D. Germline lookup yields CDR1 SNHLY and CDR2 FYNNEI. Trimming cost V 7 bases and J 0 bases, with 13 bases left between them. The CDR3 totals 15 residues. The CDR3: CASKQAPTSGNTIYF. CDR3 DNA sequence: TGTGCCAGCAAGCAGGCGCCCACCTCTGGAAACACCATATATTTT.

Worth noting for this clone: At one of its ends the junction is not consistent with the germline gene, which may arise from a read error. This chain joins TRBV12-5 and TRBJ1-1, with D possibly TRBD1 on 5 matching bases. The length of the CDR3 is 15 residues. Germline V lookup: CDR1 LGHNT, CDR2 FRNRAP. Here the CDR3 DNA reads TGTGCTAGTGGGCAAACCGAGTCAGGGAACACTGAAGTTTTCTTT. Translation gives CASGQTESGNTEVFF. The full variable domain, rest sourced from reference TRBV12-5 and TRBJ1-1, is DARVTQTPRHKVTEMGQEVTMRCQPILGHNTVFWYRQTMMQGLELLAYFRNRAPLDDSGMPKDRFSAEMPDATLATLKIQPSEPRDSAVYFCASGQTESGNTEVFFGQGTRLTVV.

A few counts support this clone. This chain connects TRBV27 to TRBJ1-1; 8 bases line up with TRBD1. The CDR3 is made up of 15 amino acids. Germline V lookup: CDR1 MNHEY, CDR2 SMNVEV (reference sequence). J lost 5 bases, V lost 6 bases, and 11 bases had no gene match. In DNA form, the CDR3 reads TGTGCCAGCAGATCCGGGACAGGTATTGAGACTGAAGCTTTCTTT. Encoded protein: CASRSGTGIETEAFF.

This clone has a handful of counts. The junction departs from the called germline gene at one end, perhaps through a read error. The chain couples TRBV7-3 to TRBJ2-2; TRBD2 agrees at 8 bases. The germline V gene has CDR1 SGHTA and CDR2 FQGTGA. This CDR3 has 15 amino acids. The CDR3 region has the DNA TGTGCCAGCAGCCTAACGGGGGGGCTAGCCGGGGAGCTGTTTTTT. This sequence encodes CASSLTGGLAGELFF.

The chain recombines TRBV6-4 with TRBJ2-3; weak D call: TRBD1 (6 bases). V lost 4 bases to trimming and J lost 4 bases, with 9 bases between them. In germline, CDR1 is MRHNA, CDR2 SNTAGT. The CDR3 runs 13 residues. CDR3 sequence reads: CASSGGPADTQYF. CDR3 nucleotide sequence: TGTGCCAGCAGTGGGGGGCCGGCAGATACGCAGTATTTT.

This clone occurred a few times. The CDR3 DNA reads TGTGCCAGCAGCGCTCGACACGGATCAACAGATACGCAGTATTTT. Translating gives CASSARHGSTDTQYF. The V gene is TRBV7-3, the J gene TRBJ2-3, with D hard to call. The ends were cut back, 5 bases at V and 3 bases at J, with 15 bases in the middle. Germline lookup yields CDR1 SGHTA and CDR2 FQGTGA. The CDR3 sequence is 15 residues long.

A few counts support this clone. The rearrangement links TRBV18 to TRBJ2-2, with 8 nucleotides matching TRBD2. The CDR3 totals 15 residues. Trimming at V came to 0 bases and at J to 6 bases, leaving 3 bases not matched to a gene. CDR1 and CDR2 (germline): KGHSH, LQKENI. This CDR3 reads CASSPPGLDPGELFF. The CDR3 DNA reads TGTGCCAGCTCACCACCGGGACTAGACCCCGGGGAGCTGTTTTTT.

This clone was counted a single time. The junction departs from germline at one end; a sequencing error may be responsible. The rearrangement joins TRBV7-9 to TRBJ2-5; D gene uncertain. Germline CDR1 SEHNR, CDR2 FQNEAQ (reference sequence). The CDR3 runs 12 residues. The CDR3 DNA is TGTTCCAGCAAACTGAACCAAGAGACCCAGTACTTC. It specifies CSSKLNQETQYF.

The V gene is TRBV9, the J gene TRBJ2-1; maybe TRBD2 (6 bases). The CDR3 has 15 amino acids. The ends were cut back, 4 bases at V and 3 bases at J, with 14 bases in the middle. Germline loops: CDR1 SGDLS, CDR2 YYNGEE. For the CDR3, the DNA is TGTGCCAGCAGCTTCCGGGACTCACTCTACAATGAGCAGTTCTTC. Translating it yields CASSFRDSLYNEQFF.

This chain joins TRBV2 and TRBJ2-4; maybe TRBD1 (6 bases). The CDR3 runs 17 residues. The germline V gene encodes CDR1 SNHLY and CDR2 FYNNEI. V lost 6 bases to trimming and J lost 3 bases, with 21 bases between them. This CDR3 is CASRDPTGPMSKNIQYF. CDR3 nucleotides: TGTGCCAGCAGGGACCCGACAGGCCCTATGAGCAAAAACATTCAGTACTTC.

This clone was detected only once. The J gene is TRBJ1-3, the V gene TRBV7-9, with TRBD1 as a possible D gene (5 bases). CDR1 is SEHNR, CDR2 FQNEAQ, per germline (reference sequence). Between the trimmed V and J ends, which lost 3 bases and 4 bases, there was a span of 10 bases. This CDR3 spans 14 amino acids. As DNA, the CDR3 is TGTGCCAGCAGCTTGCAGACAGCCGGAAACACCATATATTTT. Translated: CASSLQTAGNTIYF.

In its sample, this clone was seen a few times. V gene TRBV28 combines with J gene TRBJ2-5; 9 bases are a match to TRBD1. From germline, CDR1 is MDHEN and CDR2 SYDVKM. The CDR3 is made up of 15 amino acids. Trimming at V came to 5 bases and at J to 1 base, leaving 5 bases not matched to a gene. CDR3 amino acids: CASSGGGQGQETQYF. Written as DNA, the CDR3 is TGTGCCAGCAGTGGGGGGGGACAGGGCCAAGAGACCCAGTACTTC.